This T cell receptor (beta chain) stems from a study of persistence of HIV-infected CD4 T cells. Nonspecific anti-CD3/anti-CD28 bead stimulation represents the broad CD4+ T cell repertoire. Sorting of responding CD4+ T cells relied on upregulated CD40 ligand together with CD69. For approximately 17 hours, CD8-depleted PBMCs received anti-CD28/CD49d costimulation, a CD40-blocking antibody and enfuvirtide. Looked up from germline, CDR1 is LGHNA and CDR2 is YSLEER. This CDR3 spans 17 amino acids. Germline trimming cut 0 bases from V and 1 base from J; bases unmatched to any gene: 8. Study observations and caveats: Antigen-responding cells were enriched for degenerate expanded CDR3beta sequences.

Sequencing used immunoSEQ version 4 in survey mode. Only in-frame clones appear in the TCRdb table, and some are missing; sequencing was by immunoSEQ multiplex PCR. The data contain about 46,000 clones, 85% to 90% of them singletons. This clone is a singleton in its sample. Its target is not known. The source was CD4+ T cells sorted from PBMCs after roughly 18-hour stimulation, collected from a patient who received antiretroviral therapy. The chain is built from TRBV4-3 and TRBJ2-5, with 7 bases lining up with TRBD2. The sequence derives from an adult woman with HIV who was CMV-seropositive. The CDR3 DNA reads TGCGCCAGCAGCCAAGAAGATCAGCGGGGCCCCCAAGAGACCCAGTACTTC. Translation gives CASSQEDQRGPQETQYF.